The rows below give T cell receptor beta chains drawn from one sample of a study of cytomegalovirus exposure and HLA in healthy donors. TCRdb's copy holds only in-frame clones and misses some; the assay was immunoSEQ multiplex PCR. Of 130,000 or so clones listed, about 75% are singletons. Sequencing input: PBMCs. Source of these receptors: a man aged 40-55 years in good health and CMV-seronegative. Both conserved end residues are trimmed from each CDR3.

CDR3: ASSFVAQGGAYGYT
V: TRBV5-8
J: TRBJ1-2

CDR3: AWMGQGVSPLH
V: TRBV30
J: TRBJ1-6

CDR3: ASTGTGENTGELF
V: TRBV6-5
J: TRBJ2-2

CDR3: ASSRAGGAKNIQY
V: TRBV5-4
J: TRBJ2-4

CDR3: ASSPVEGVAYEQY
V: TRBV18
J: TRBJ2-7

CDR3: ASSADSRGTEAF
V: TRBV9
J: TRBJ1-1

CDR3: ASSQGFGAGFSERATNEKLF
V: TRBV4-1
J: TRBJ1-4

CDR3: ASSGQGGYGYT
V: TRBV2
J: TRBJ1-2

CDR3: ASSQAVSSGNTIY
V: TRBV4-3
J: TRBJ1-3

CDR3: ASSDQGRGRIYEQY
V: TRBV25-1
J: TRBJ2-7

CDR3: ASSLVASGAGRTQY
V: TRBV7-2
J: TRBJ2-5

CDR3: AWSVLAGGAETQY
V: TRBV30
J: TRBJ2-5

CDR3: ASSIGVGFGDRRYGYT
V: TRBV7-9
J: TRBJ1-2

CDR3: ASSQDPGRGDTQY
V: TRBV4-1
J: TRBJ2-3

CDR3: ASSQDGGGYSYEQY
V: TRBV4-3
J: TRBJ2-7

CDR3: ASSPGTTVNQPQH
V: TRBV7-9
J: TRBJ1-5

CDR3: ASSQGTGGNQPQH
V: TRBV4-3
J: TRBJ1-5

CDR3: ASSQDGRAGGNQETQY
V: TRBV4-2
J: TRBJ2-5

CDR3: ASSLLANYGYT
V: TRBV7-9
J: TRBJ1-2

CDR3: ASSPTGGLEKLF
V: TRBV6-5
J: TRBJ1-4

CDR3: ASSFHTGPLNTEAF
V: TRBV7-9
J: TRBJ1-1

CDR3: ASRFGTAANTGELF
V: TRBV5-1
J: TRBJ2-2

CDR3: ASSLALAGVSNNEQF
V: TRBV7-8
J: TRBJ2-1

CDR3: ASTPGAGYEQY
V: TRBV6-5
J: TRBJ2-7

CDR3: ASSLLEGQGGHQY
V: TRBV28
J: TRBJ2-7

CDR3: ASSYKTGSVPEELF
V: TRBV5-1
J: TRBJ2-2

CDR3: ASSLQQTGLGEQF
V: TRBV5-1
J: TRBJ2-1

CDR3: ASSSETGEKYYGYT
V: TRBV5-6
J: TRBJ1-2

CDR3: ASSLEGAGEKLF
V: TRBV5-4
J: TRBJ1-4

CDR3: ASSYDLGFSGNTIY
V: TRBV6-5
J: TRBJ1-3

CDR3: SAQQGQIYEQY
V: TRBV29-1
J: TRBJ2-7

CDR3: ASSHPRQGLDYGYT
V: TRBV14
J: TRBJ1-2

CDR3: ASSVVPLTGDNEQF
V: TRBV9
J: TRBJ2-1

CDR3: ASSLGTVLRVDEQY
V: TRBV7-9
J: TRBJ2-7

CDR3: ASSFGQARGGYT
V: TRBV5-1
J: TRBJ1-2

CDR3: ASSLGGVNEKLF
V: TRBV5-4
J: TRBJ1-4

CDR3: ASREVGNQPQH
V: TRBV27
J: TRBJ1-5

CDR3: ASSQGRDNEQF
V: TRBV23-1
J: TRBJ2-1

CDR3: ASSFGQTEQF
V: TRBV5-8
J: TRBJ2-1

CDR3: ASSTWTGGDYGYT
V: TRBV7-3
J: TRBJ1-2

CDR3: AWSRGSSGGAGETQY
V: TRBV30
J: TRBJ2-5